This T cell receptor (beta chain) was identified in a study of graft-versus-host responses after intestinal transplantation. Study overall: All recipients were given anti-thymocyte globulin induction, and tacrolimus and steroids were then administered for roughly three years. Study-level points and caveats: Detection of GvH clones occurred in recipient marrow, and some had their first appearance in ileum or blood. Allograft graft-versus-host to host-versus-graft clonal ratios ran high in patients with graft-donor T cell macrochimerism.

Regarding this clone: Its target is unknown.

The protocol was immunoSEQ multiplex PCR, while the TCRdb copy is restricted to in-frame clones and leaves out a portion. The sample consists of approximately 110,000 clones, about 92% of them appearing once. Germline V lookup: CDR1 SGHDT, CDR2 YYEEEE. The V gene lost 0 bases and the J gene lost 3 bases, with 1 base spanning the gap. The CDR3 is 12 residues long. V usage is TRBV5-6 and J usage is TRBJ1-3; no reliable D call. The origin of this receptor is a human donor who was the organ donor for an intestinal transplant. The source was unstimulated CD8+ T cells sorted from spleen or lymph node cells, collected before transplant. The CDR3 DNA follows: TGTGCCAGCAGCTTGGTTGGAAACACCATATATTTT. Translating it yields CASSLVGNTIYF. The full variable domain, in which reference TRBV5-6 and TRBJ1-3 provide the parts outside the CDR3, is DAGVTQSPTHLIKTRGQQVTLRCSPKSGHDTVSWYQQALGQGPQFIFQYYEEEERQRGNFPDRFSGHQFPNYSSELNVNALLLGDSALYLCASSLVGNTIYFGEGSWLTVV.